Listed below are T cell receptor beta chains from one sample, sequenced in a study of OX40 agonist ivuxolimab in advanced cancers. The table came from immunoSEQ multiplex PCR; TCRdb's copy has only in-frame clones and leaves some out. The repertoire has 73,000 or so clones, 80% to 90% of them found once; the top ten carry 0.65% to 0.9%. The source was CD4+ or CD8+ T cells sorted from blood, collected in a trial of the OX40 agonist ivuxolimab. The receptors here all came from an adult with an advanced solid tumor such as melanoma, head and neck, liver or kidney cancer. Each CDR3 is given with its conserved first and last residue. A D gene is named only where the DNA matches it firmly. Size is stated for part of the rows, as once, few or many counts, or as a class when the clone is expanded.

V: TRBV28
length: 12
D: NA
J: TRBJ2-1
size: once
CDR3: CASSLIGYEQFF
DNA: TGTGCCAGCAGTTTAATAGGGTATGAGCAGTTCTTC

V: TRBV6-5
length: 13
D: NA
J: TRBJ1-1
size: NA
CDR3: CASRPGPHIEAFF
DNA: TGTGCCAGCAGGCCGGGCCCTCATATTGAAGCTTTCTTT

V: TRBV2
length: 17
D: TRBD2
J: TRBJ2-1
size: NA
CDR3: CASSVPPGGSSYNEQFF
DNA: TGTGCCAGCAGTGTGCCCCCTGGCGGGAGCTCCTACAATGAGCAGTTCTTC

V: TRBV19
length: 17
D: TRBD1
J: TRBJ1-1
size: NA
CDR3: CASSSPEDRGRNTEAFF
DNA: TGTGCCAGTAGTTCCCCGGAGGACAGGGGTCGGAACACTGAAGCTTTCTTT

V: TRBV6-1
length: 15
D: NA
J: TRBJ1-2
size: NA
CDR3: CASSDPRTAVYGYTF
DNA: TGTGCCAGCAGTGACCCCCGAACAGCCGTATATGGCTATACCTTC

V: TRBV4-3
length: 14
D: NA
J: TRBJ1-2
size: once
CDR3: CASSQDYFNYGYTF
DNA: TGCGCCAGCAGCCAGGACTACTTTAACTATGGCTACACCTTC

V: TRBV6-5
length: 16
D: TRBD1
J: TRBJ2-3
size: NA
CDR3: CASSYPTGSGTDTQYF
DNA: TGTGCCAGCAGTTATCCGACAGGGTCGGGCACAGATACGCAGTATTTT

V: TRBV19
length: 14
D: TRBD1
J: TRBJ1-2
size: NA
CDR3: CASSERQGGVGYTF
DNA: TGTGCCAGTAGTGAGCGACAGGGCGGAGTTGGCTACACCTTC

V: TRBV30
length: 14
D: NA
J: TRBJ1-6
size: NA
CDR3: CAWKRTGNNSPLHF
DNA: TGTGCCTGGAAAAGGACGGGGAATAATTCACCCCTCCACTTT

V: TRBV2
length: 17
D: NA
J: TRBJ1-4
size: NA
CDR3: CASSPGSPRATNEKLFF
DNA: TGTGCCAGCAGCCCCGGGTCCCCCAGGGCGACTAATGAAAAACTGTTTTTT

V: TRBV6-5
length: 15
D: NA
J: TRBJ1-2
size: NA
CDR3: CASANARGRAYGYTF
DNA: TGTGCCAGCGCTAACGCACGCGGCAGGGCCTATGGCTACACCTTC

V: TRBV7-2
length: 15
D: NA
J: TRBJ1-3
size: NA
CDR3: CASSYDSLGGNTIYF
DNA: TGTGCCAGCAGCTACGACAGTCTTGGAGGAAACACCATATATTTT

V: TRBV6-5
length: 14
D: NA
J: TRBJ2-1
size: NA
CDR3: CASSYNTGYNEQFF
DNA: TGTGCCAGCAGTTATAACACAGGTTACAATGAGCAGTTCTTC

V: TRBV27
length: 18
D: TRBD1
J: TRBJ2-7
size: NA
CDR3: CASSLIPSLTGPFYEQYF
DNA: TGTGCCAGCAGTTTGATTCCCTCCTTGACAGGGCCCTTCTACGAGCAGTACTTC

V: TRBV4-3
length: 16
D: TRBD2
J: TRBJ2-3
size: NA
CDR3: CASSQGQRGPTDTQYF
DNA: TGCGCCAGCAGCCAAGGCCAGCGGGGGCCCACAGATACGCAGTATTTT

V: TRBV7-7
length: 15
D: TRBD1
J: TRBJ2-2
size: NA
CDR3: CASSLVQGAGGELFF
DNA: TGTGCTAGCAGCTTAGTTCAGGGGGCCGGCGGGGAGCTGTTTTTT

V: TRBV5-1
length: 14
D: NA
J: TRBJ1-1
size: NA
CDR3: CASSLGGIETEAFF
DNA: TGCGCCAGCAGCTTGGGGGGGATAGAAACTGAAGCTTTCTTT

V: TRBV6-1
length: 16
D: TRBD1
J: TRBJ1-3
size: NA
CDR3: CASSEEGQGHGNTIYF
DNA: TGTGCCAGCAGTGAAGAGGGACAGGGGCACGGAAACACCATATATTTT

V: TRBV7-3
length: 16
D: NA
J: TRBJ2-1
size: NA
CDR3: CASSLVASSSYNEQFF
DNA: TGTGCCAGCAGCTTAGTTGCGTCCAGCTCCTACAATGAGCAGTTCTTC

V: TRBV5-1
length: 16
D: NA
J: TRBJ2-7
size: NA
CDR3: CASSLGSGTILGEQYF
DNA: TGCGCCAGCAGCTTAGGTAGCGGAACCATCTTGGGAGAGCAGTACTTC

V: TRBV6-1
length: 15
D: TRBD1
J: TRBJ1-6
size: NA
CDR3: CASSELRQGNSPLHF
DNA: TGTGCCAGCAGTGAGTTAAGACAGGGGAATTCACCCCTCCACTTT

V: TRBV5-8
length: 17
D: NA
J: TRBJ2-6
size: few
CDR3: CASSFTSTASGANVLTF
DNA: TGTGCCAGCAGCTTTACCTCAACGGCCTCTGGGGCCAACGTCCTGACTTTC

V: TRBV27
length: 15
D: TRBD1
J: TRBJ1-2
size: NA
CDR3: CASSQGQGANYGYTF
DNA: TGTGCCAGCAGTCAAGGACAGGGGGCTAACTATGGCTACACCTTC

V: TRBV6-5
length: 15
D: TRBD2
J: TRBJ2-7
size: NA
CDR3: CASSYSGRAGDEQYF
DNA: TGTGCCAGCAGTTACAGCGGGAGGGCTGGCGACGAGCAGTACTTC

V: TRBV27
length: 15
D: TRBD2
J: TRBJ2-3
size: NA
CDR3: CASSFQRGTTDTQYF
DNA: TGTGCCAGCAGTTTTCAGCGGGGAACCACAGATACGCAGTATTTT

V: TRBV7-9
length: 15
D: TRBD1
J: TRBJ1-5
size: NA
CDR3: CASSEGTGEDQPQHF
DNA: TGTGCCAGCAGCGAAGGGACAGGGGAGGATCAGCCCCAGCATTTT

V: TRBV13
length: 16
D: NA
J: TRBJ1-4
size: NA
CDR3: CASSQKGRGLVEKLFF
DNA: TGTGCCAGCAGCCAAAAGGGTAGGGGACTCGTCGAAAAACTGTTTTTT

V: TRBV7-9
length: 14
D: NA
J: TRBJ2-2
size: NA
CDR3: CASSWDLDTGELFF
DNA: TGTGCCAGCAGCTGGGACCTAGACACCGGGGAGCTGTTTTTT

V: TRBV7-9
length: 19
D: NA
J: TRBJ2-1
size: NA
CDR3: CASSLEIWKGRVSYNEQFF
DNA: TGTGCCAGCAGCTTAGAGATTTGGAAGGGAAGGGTCTCCTACAATGAGCAGTTCTTC

V: TRBV9
length: 13
D: NA
J: TRBJ2-7
size: NA
CDR3: CASPPPTVYEQYF
DNA: TGTGCCAGCCCGCCCCCGACAGTGTACGAGCAGTACTTC

V: TRBV5-4
length: 18
D: NA
J: TRBJ2-7
size: NA
CDR3: CASSFTSGVGSYSYEQYF
DNA: TGTGCCAGCAGCTTTACTTCTGGGGTGGGGAGTTACTCCTACGAGCAGTACTTC

V: TRBV15
length: 16
D: TRBD2
J: TRBJ2-3
size: NA
CDR3: CATSRGSGGGADTQYF
DNA: TGTGCCACCAGCAGAGGAAGCGGGGGGGGAGCAGATACGCAGTATTTT

V: TRBV6-1
length: 15
D: TRBD1
J: TRBJ2-3
size: NA
CDR3: CASSEVGQGHPSQYF
DNA: TGTGCCAGCAGTGAGGTTGGACAGGGGCACCCATCGCAGTATTTT

V: TRBV6-5
length: 14
D: NA
J: TRBJ2-3
size: NA
CDR3: CASSYSRVYDTQYF
DNA: TGTGCCAGCAGTTACTCGAGAGTGTATGATACGCAGTATTTT

V: TRBV28
length: 15
D: TRBD2
J: TRBJ2-7
size: once
CDR3: CASRGASGSFYEQYF
DNA: TGTGCCAGCAGGGGGGCTAGCGGGAGTTTTTACGAGCAGTACTTC

V: TRBV10-3
length: 13
D: TRBD1
J: TRBJ1-1
size: NA
CDR3: CAIRGTGNTEAFF
DNA: TGTGCCATTCGGGGGACAGGGAACACTGAAGCTTTCTTT

V: TRBV9
length: 13
D: NA
J: TRBJ2-1
size: once
CDR3: CASSPTLTNEQFF
DNA: TGTGCCAGCAGCCCCACCCTTACAAATGAGCAGTTCTTC

V: TRBV19
length: 17
D: NA
J: TRBJ2-6
size: NA
CDR3: CASSFPGRSSGANVLTF
DNA: TGTGCCAGTAGTTTCCCGGGACGGTCCTCTGGGGCCAACGTCCTGACTTTC

V: TRBV28
length: 16
D: TRBD2
J: TRBJ2-2
size: NA
CDR3: CASSFKRGANTGELFF
DNA: TGTGCCAGCAGTTTTAAGCGGGGAGCGAACACCGGGGAGCTGTTTTTT

V: TRBV12-5
length: 14
D: NA
J: TRBJ2-1
size: once
CDR3: CASGLDNSYNEQFF
DNA: TGTGCTAGTGGTTTGGACAACTCCTACAATGAGCAGTTCTTC